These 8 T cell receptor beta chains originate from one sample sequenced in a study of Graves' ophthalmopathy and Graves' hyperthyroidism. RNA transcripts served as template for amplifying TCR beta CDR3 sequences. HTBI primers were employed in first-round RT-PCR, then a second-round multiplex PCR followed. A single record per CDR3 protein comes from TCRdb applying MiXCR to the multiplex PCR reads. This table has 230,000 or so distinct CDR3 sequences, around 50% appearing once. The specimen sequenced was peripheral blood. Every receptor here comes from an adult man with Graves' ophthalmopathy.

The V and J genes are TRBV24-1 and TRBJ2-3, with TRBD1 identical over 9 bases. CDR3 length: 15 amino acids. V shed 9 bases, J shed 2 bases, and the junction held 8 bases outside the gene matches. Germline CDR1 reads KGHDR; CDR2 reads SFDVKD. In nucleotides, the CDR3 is TGTGCCACCGAGTTCACAGGGGGCGACACAGATACGCAGTATTTT. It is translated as CATEFTGGDTDTQYF.

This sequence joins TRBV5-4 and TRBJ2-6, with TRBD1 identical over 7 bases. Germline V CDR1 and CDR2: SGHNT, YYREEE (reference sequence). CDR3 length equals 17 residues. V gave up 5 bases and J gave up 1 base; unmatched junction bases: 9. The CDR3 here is CASSLGGAFSGANVLTF. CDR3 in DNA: TGTGCCAGCAGTCTAGGGGGCGCGTTTTCTGGGGCCAACGTCCTGACTTTC.

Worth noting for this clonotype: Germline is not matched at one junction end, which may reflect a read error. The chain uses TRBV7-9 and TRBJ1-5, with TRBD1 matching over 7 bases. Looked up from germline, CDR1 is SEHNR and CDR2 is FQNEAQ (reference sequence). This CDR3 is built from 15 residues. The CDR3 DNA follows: TGTGCCAACAGCTTGGTTCAGGGGGGGAATCAGCCCCAGCATTTT. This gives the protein CANSLVQGGNQPQHF. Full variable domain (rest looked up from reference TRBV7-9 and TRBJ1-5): DTGVSQNPRHKITKRGQNVTFRCDPISEHNRLYWYRQTLGQGPEFLTYFQNEAQLEKSRLLSDRFSAERPKGSFSTLEIQRTEQGDSAMYLCANSLVQGGNQPQHFGDGTRLSIL.

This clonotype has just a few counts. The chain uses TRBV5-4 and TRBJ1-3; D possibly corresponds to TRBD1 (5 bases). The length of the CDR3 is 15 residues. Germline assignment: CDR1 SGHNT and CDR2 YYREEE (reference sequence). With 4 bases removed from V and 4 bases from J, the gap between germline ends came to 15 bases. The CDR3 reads CASSRRGDSGNTIYF. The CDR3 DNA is TGTGCCAGCAGCCGCCGGGGGGATAGCGGAAACACCATATATTTT.

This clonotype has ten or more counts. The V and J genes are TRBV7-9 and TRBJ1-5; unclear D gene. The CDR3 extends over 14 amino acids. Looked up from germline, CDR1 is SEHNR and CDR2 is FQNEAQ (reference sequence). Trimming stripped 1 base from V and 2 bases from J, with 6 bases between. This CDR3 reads CASSLEGGNQPQHF. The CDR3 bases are TGTGCCAGCAGCTTAGAGGGAGGCAATCAGCCCCAGCATTTT.

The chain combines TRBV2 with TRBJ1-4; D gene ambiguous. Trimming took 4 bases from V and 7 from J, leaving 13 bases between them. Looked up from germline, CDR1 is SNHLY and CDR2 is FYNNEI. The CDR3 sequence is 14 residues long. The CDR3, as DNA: TGTGCCAGCAGTGCGACGGAAGAACGTGAAAAACTGTTTTTT. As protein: CASSATEEREKLFF.

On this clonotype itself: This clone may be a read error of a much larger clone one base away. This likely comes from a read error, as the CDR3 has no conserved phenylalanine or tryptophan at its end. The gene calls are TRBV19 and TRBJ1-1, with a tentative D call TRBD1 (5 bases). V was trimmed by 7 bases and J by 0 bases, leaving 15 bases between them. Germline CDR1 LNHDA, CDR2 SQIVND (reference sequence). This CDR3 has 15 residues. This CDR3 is CASTPTAIMNTEAFS. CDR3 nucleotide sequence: TGTGCCAGTACCCCGACAGCGATAATGAACACTGAAGCTTTCTCT.

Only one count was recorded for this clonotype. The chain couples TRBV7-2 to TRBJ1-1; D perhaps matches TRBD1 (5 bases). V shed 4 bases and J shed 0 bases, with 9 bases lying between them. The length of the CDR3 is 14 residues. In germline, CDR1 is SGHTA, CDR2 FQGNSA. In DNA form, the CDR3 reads TGTGCCAGCAGCTACAGACAGTTGAACACTGAAGCTTTCTTT. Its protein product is CASSYRQLNTEAFF.